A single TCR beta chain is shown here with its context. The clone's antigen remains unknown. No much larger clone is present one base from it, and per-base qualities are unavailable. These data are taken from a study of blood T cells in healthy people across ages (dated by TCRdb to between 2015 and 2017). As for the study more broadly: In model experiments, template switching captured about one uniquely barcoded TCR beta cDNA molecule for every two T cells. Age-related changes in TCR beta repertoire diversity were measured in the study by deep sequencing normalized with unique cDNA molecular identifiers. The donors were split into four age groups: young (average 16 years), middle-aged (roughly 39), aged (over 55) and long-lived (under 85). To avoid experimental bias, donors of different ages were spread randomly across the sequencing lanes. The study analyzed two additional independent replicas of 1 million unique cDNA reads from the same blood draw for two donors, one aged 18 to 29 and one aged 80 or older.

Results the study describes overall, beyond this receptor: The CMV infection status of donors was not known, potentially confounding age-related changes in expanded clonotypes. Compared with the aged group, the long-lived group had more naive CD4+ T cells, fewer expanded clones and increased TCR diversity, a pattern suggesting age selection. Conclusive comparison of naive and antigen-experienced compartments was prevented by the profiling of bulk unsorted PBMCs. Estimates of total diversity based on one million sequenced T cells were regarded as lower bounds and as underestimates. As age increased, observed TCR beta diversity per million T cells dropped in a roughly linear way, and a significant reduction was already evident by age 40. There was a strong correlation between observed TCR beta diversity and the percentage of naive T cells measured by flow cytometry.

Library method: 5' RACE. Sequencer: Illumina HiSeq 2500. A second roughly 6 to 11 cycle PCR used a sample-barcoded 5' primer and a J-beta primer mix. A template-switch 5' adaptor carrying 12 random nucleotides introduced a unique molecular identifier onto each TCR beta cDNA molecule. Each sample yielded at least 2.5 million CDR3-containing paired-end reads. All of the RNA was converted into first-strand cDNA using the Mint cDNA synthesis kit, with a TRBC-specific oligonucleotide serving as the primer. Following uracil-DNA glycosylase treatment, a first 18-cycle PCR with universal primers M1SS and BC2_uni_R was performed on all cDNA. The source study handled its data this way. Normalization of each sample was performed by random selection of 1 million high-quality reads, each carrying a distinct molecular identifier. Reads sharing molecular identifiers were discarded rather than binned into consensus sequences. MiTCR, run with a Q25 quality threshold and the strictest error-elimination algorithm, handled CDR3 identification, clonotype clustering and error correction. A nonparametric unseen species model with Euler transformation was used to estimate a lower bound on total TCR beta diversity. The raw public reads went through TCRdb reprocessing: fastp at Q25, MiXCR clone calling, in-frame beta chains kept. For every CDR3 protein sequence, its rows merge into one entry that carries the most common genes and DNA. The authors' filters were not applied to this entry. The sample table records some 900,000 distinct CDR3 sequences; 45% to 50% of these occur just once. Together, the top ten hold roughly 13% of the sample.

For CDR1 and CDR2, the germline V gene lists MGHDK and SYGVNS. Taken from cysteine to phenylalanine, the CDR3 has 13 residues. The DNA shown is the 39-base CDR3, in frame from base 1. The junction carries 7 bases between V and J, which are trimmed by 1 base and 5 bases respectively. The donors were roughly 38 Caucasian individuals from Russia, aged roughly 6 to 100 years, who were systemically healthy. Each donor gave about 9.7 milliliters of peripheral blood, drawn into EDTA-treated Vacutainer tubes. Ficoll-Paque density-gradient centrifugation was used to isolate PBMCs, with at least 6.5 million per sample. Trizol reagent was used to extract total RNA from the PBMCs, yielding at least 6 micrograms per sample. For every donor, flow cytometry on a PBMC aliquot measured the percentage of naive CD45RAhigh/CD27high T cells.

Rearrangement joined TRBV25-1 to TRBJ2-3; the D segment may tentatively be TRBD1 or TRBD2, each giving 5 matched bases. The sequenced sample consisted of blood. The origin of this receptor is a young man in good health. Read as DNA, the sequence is TGTGCCAGCAGTGAATCGGGGCGAGATACGCAGTATTTT. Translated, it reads CASSESGRDTQYF.